This T cell receptor beta chain is from a study of T cell repertoires in cytomegalovirus infection. At the level of the study: Matching HLA type and CMV infection were both indicated by public TCR beta signatures.

Concerning this clonotype: Its antigen is undetermined.

General study points: The response measured ex vivo was dominated by TCR beta clonotypes (HLA-C-restricted and CMV-specific). Cumulative public TCR beta family frequency identified carriers of CMV plus the relevant HLA.

One entry per CDR3 protein, called by TCRdb with MiXCR from the reads. The table includes just under 550,000 distinct CDR3 sequences, more than 25% detected once. Germline loops: CDR1 SGHRS, CDR2 YFSETQ. This CDR3 comprises 16 residues. The J segment lost 3 bases and the V segment lost 4 bases, leaving 3 bases of the junction unmatched. Input material: PBMCs. This TCR derives from a human donor in good health (CMV status not recorded). Some clones in this sample may be carry-over from other donors' samples. The V call is TRBV5-1, the J call TRBJ2-1; 14 nucleotides line up with TRBD2. For the CDR3, the DNA is TGCGCCAGCAGCGGACTAGCGGGAGGTAGCTACAATGAGCAGTTCTTC. This codes for CASSGLAGGSYNEQFF. Full variable domain (outside the CDR3, taken from reference TRBV5-1 and TRBJ2-1): KAGVTQTPRYLIKTRGQQVTLSCSPISGHRSVSWYQQTPGQGLQFLFEYFSETQRNKGNFPGRFSGRQFSNSRSEMNVSTLELGDSALYLCASSGLAGGSYNEQFFGPGTRLTVL.